This T cell receptor (beta chain) was retrieved from a study of T cells after posttransplantation cyclophosphamide. Sequencing used immunoSEQ multiplex PCR; TCRdb keeps in-frame clones, though not all of them. The profile covers tens of thousands of clones, with 70% to 90% appearing a single time and 2.8% taken by the ten largest. The CDR3 contains 13 residues. Per germline, CDR1 LGHNA and CDR2 YSLEER. V was cut by 0 bases and J by 4 bases, with 4 bases left in between. A remark on this clone: Its antigen is not known.

The study's findings and limits: Blood and skin or GI T cell repertoires showed limited TRB overlap. Later blood repertoires were often dominated by clones from the donor CD8+ memory compartment. TRB clonality was highly associated with recipient CMV seropositivity and reactivation.

The sequenced material came from PBMCs. This receptor was identified in a man younger than 45 with a blood cancer, CMV-positive, and with a related stem cell donor. The V gene is TRBV4-3, the J gene TRBJ1-5; D not resolved. This CDR3 reads CASSQDNNQPQHF. The CDR3 DNA is TGCGCCAGCAGCCAAGATAATAATCAGCCCCAGCATTTT.